Listed below are T cell receptor beta chains from one sample, sequenced in a study of T cell responses to AZD1222 COVID-19 vaccine. Using immunoSEQ multiplex PCR, the repertoire was profiled, and TCRdb retains in-frame clones only, with some absent. Among 100,000 to 150,000 clones listed, 80% to 90% were seen once. Sequences were derived from peripheral blood, sampled on day 0 of AZD1222 vaccination. These receptors all come from an adult in good health. Each CDR3 is given with its conserved first and last residue. A D gene is named only where the DNA matches it firmly. Clone size is not always given. Where it is, it says once, few, many or a class for expanded clones.

D gene	CDR3 length	J gene	V gene	clone size	CDR3 protein	CDR3 DNA
TRBD2	16	TRBJ2-1	TRBV11-1	few	CASSLAPLAGANEQFF	TGTGCCAGCAGCTTAGCCCCACTAGCGGGGGCTAATGAGCAGTTCTTC
.	15	TRBJ1-1	TRBV19	.	CASSIAHSASTEAFF	TGTGCCAGTAGTATAGCCCACTCGGCAAGTACTGAAGCTTTCTTT
.	14	TRBJ1-6	TRBV2	.	CASRPQQGYSPLHF	TGTGCCAGCAGACCTCAACAGGGTTATTCACCCCTCCACTTT
TRBD1	16	TRBJ1-5	TRBV12-5	few	CASGNDRVGSNQPQHF	TGTGCTAGTGGGAACGACAGGGTAGGAAGCAATCAGCCCCAGCATTTT
TRBD1	14	TRBJ2-7	TRBV6-5	.	CASSSAGQGYEQYF	TGTGCCAGCAGTTCAGCGGGACAGGGCTACGAGCAGTACTTC
TRBD1	14	TRBJ2-7	TRBV13	once	CASSKLTGSYEQYF	TGTGCCAGCAGCAAACTGACAGGGTCATACGAGCAGTACTTC
.	11	TRBJ2-1	TRBV6-5	once	CASCSYNEQFF	TGTGCGAGCTGCAGCTACAATGAGCAGTTCTTC
TRBD1	17	TRBJ2-7	TRBV4-3	.	CASSHPGAGGSLAEQYF	TGCGCCAGCAGCCACCCCGGGGCAGGGGGCTCGTTAGCCGAGCAGTACTTC
TRBD1	15	TRBJ1-2	TRBV7-3	.	CASSTQGGSLGGYTF	TGTGCCAGCAGCACACAGGGGGGAAGTCTGGGTGGTTACACCTTC
TRBD2	16	TRBJ2-2	TRBV9	.	CASSVETGGPNGELFF	TGTGCCAGCAGCGTAGAAACGGGAGGGCCGAACGGGGAGCTGTTTTTT
TRBD2	15	TRBJ2-1	TRBV11-2	.	CASSLSGTSLHEQFF	TGTGCCAGCAGCTTATCAGGGACTAGTCTCCATGAGCAGTTCTTC
TRBD2	15	TRBJ2-5	TRBV5-1	.	CASRQFSGIEETQYF	TGCGCCAGTCGGCAATTTAGCGGGATCGAAGAGACCCAGTACTTC
.	15	TRBJ2-3	TRBV6-4	.	CASSDSTGETDTQYF	TGTGCCAGCAGTGACTCGACGGGAGAGACAGATACGCAGTATTTT
TRBD2	13	TRBJ2-5	TRBV19	.	CASSARLAETQYF	TGTGCCAGTAGTGCCCGACTAGCGGAGACCCAGTACTTC
TRBD1	14	TRBJ1-1	TRBV6-5	.	CATRAPGGETEAFF	TGTGCCACCCGGGCGCCAGGGGGGGAGACTGAAGCTTTCTTT
.	11	TRBJ1-2	TRBV6-2/TRBV6-3	once	CASSYSYGYTF	TGTGCCAGCAGTTACTCGTATGGCTACACCTTC
.	16	TRBJ1-2	TRBV7-9	.	CASSFPTKGPNYGYTF	TGTGCCAGCAGCTTTCCGACGAAGGGCCCTAACTATGGCTACACCTTC